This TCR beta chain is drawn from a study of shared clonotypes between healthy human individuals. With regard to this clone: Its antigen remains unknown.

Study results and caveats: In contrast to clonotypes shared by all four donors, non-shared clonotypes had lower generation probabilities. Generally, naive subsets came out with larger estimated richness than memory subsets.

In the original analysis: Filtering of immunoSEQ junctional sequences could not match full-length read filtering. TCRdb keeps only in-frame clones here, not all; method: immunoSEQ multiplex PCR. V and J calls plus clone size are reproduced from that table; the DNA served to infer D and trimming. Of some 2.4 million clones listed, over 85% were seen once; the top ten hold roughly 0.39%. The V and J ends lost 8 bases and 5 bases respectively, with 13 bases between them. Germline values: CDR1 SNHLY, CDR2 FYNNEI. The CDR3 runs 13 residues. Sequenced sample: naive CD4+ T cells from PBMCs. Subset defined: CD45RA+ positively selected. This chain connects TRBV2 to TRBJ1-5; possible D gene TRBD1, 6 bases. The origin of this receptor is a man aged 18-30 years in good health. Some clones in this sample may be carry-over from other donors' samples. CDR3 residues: CASSRDTHQPQHF. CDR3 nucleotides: TGTGCCAGCTCCCGGGACACCCATCAGCCCCAGCATTTT.